This T cell receptor (beta chain) was recorded in a study of graft-versus-host responses after intestinal transplantation. CDR1 and CDR2 (germline): MNHNY, SVGAGI (reference sequence). The CDR3 is made up of 11 amino acids. Trimming pared 6 bases from V and 2 bases from J, leaving 3 bases between. The assay was immunoSEQ multiplex PCR, and TCRdb's table has in-frame clones only and misses some. Seen here are 43,000 or so clones, about 95% observed once, and the top ten hold around 1.5%. Sequenced here: PBMCs, sampled about 350 days after intestinal transplant. The chain employs TRBV6-6 and TRBJ2-3; D gene uncertain. This receptor was identified in a human patient who received an intestinal transplant, so some T cells may come from the graft donor. CDR3 protein: CASSDTDTQYF. DNA of the CDR3: TGTGCCAGCAGCGACACAGATACGCAGTATTTT.